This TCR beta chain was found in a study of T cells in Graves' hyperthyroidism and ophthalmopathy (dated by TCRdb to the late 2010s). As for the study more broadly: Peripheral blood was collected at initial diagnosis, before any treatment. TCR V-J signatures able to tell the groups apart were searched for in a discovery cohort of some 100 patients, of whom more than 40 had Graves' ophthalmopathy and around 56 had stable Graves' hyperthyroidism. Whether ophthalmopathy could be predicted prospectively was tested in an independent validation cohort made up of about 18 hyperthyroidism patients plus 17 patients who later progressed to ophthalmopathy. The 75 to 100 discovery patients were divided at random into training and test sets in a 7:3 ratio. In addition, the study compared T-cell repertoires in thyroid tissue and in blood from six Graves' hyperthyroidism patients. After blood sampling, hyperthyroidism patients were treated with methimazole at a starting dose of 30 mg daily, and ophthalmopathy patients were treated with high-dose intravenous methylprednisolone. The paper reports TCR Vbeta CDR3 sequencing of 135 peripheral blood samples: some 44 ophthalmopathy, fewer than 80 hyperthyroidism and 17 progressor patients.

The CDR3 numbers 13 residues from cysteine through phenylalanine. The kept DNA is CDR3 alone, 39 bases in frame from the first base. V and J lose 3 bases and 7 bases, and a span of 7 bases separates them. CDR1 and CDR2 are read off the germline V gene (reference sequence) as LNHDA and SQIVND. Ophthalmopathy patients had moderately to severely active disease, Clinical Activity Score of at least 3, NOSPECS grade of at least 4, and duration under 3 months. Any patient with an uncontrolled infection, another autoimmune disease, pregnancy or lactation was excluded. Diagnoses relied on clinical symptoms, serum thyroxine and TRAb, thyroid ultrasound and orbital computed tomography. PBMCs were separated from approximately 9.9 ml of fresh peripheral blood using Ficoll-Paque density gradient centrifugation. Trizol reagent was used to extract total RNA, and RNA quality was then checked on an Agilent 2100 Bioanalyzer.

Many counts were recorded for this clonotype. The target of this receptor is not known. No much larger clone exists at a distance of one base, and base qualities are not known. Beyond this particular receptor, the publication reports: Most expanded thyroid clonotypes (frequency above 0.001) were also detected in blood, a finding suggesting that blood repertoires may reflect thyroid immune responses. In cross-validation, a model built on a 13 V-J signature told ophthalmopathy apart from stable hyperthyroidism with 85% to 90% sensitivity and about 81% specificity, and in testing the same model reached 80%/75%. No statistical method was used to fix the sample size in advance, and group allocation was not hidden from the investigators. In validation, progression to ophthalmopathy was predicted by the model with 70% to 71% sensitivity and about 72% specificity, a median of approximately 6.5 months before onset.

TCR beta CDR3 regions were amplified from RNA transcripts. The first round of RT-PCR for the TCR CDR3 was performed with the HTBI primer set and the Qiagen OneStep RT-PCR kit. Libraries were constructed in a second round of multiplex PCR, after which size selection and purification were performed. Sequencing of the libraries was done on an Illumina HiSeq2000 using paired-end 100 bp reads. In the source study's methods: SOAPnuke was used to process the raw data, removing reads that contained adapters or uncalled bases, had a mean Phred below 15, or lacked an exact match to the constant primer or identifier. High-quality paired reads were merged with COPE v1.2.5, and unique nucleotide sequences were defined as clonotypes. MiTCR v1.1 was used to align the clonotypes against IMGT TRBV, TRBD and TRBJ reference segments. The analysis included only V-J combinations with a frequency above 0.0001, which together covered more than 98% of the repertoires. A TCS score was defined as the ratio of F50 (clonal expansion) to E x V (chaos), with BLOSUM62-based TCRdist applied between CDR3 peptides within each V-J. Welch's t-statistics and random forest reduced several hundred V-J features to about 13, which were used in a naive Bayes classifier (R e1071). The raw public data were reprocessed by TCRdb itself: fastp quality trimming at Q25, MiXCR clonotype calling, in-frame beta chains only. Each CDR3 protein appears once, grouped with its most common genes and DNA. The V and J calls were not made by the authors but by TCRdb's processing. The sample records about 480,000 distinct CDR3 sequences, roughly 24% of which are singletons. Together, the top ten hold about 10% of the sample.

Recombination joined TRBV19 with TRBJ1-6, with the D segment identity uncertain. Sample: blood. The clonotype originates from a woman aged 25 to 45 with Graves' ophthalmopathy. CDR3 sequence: CASSIVHNSPLHF. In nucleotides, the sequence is TGTGCCAGTAGTATCGTGCACAATTCACCCCTCCACTTT. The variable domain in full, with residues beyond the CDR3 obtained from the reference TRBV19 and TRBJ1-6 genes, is DGGITQSPKYLFRKEGQNVTLSCEQNLNHDAMYWYRQDPGQGLRLIYYSQIVNDFQKGDIAEGYSVSREKKESFPLTVTSAQKNPTAFYLCASSIVHNSPLHFGNGTRLTVT.